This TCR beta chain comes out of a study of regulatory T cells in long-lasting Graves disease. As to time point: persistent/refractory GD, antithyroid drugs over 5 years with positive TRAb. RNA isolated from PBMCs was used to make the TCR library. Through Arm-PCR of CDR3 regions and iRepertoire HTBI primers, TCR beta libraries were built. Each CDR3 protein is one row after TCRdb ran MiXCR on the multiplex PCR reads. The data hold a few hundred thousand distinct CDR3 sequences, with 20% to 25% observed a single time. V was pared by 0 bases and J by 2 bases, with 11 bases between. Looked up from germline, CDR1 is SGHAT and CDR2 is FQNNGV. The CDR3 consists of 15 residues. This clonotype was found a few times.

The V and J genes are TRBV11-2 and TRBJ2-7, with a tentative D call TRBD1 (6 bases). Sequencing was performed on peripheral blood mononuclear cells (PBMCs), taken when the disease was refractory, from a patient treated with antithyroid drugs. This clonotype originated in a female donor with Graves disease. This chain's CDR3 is CASSLDPQGPYEQYF. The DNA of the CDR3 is TGTGCCAGCAGCTTAGACCCCCAGGGGCCCTACGAGCAGTACTTC.